This record covers a single T cell receptor beta chain. The germline gives CDR1 MNHEY, CDR2 SVGAGI. V was pared by 5 bases and J by 1 base, with 8 bases between. The length of the CDR3 is 13 residues. This entry comes from a study of blood T cell repertoires in COVID-19. Study summary: Nucleic acid was either cDNA or gDNA, and it came from T cells, B-cell-depleted T cells, or PBMCs.

Symptom resolution, clearance, or two negative PCRs marked donors in Cohort 3 as recovered. Original processing methods: How many nucleated cells were present was estimated from reference gene primer amplification. This table comes from immunoSEQ multiplex PCR, and its TCRdb copy is limited to in-frame clones, with some not included. The D gene and trimming were derived from the DNA, and the V and J assignments and clone size from that table. The data hold 200,000 to 250,000 clones, with approximately 90% observed a single time. The sequencing input was PBMCs or T cells enriched from blood (not recorded which). This clonotype was sampled from a woman aged 30 to 39 who had recovered from COVID-19. The chain carries TRBV6-5 and TRBJ1-1; no definite D call. DNA of the CDR3: TGTGCCAGCAGTCGAACAGAGAACACTGAAGCTTTCTTT. Translation gives CASSRTENTEAFF.